This TCR beta chain was recovered during a study of patients and donors after allogeneic stem cell transplantation. TCRdb reanalysed the RT-PCR reads using MiXCR and keeps one entry per CDR3 protein. The data show 400,000 to 450,000 distinct CDR3 sequences, roughly 16% seen once. V was shortened by 7 bases and J by 1 base, with 16 bases between the two germline ends. The CDR3 runs to 15 residues. CDR1 and CDR2 from the germline V gene are MNHNS and SASEGT. Source material: blood, either unsorted or a sorted T cell fraction (not recorded which). This clonotype originated in a human donor who was either an allogeneic HSCT recipient or a stem cell or donor lymphocyte infusion donor (not recorded which). It is not recorded whose cells these are; they may come from a transplant donor. The chain recombines TRBV6-1 with TRBJ1-1; a possible D gene is TRBD1 (5 bases). The CDR3 DNA reads as TGTGCCAGCACTACAACGCAAGGGGAGAACACTGAAGCTTTCTTT. Translation gives CASTTTQGENTEAFF.